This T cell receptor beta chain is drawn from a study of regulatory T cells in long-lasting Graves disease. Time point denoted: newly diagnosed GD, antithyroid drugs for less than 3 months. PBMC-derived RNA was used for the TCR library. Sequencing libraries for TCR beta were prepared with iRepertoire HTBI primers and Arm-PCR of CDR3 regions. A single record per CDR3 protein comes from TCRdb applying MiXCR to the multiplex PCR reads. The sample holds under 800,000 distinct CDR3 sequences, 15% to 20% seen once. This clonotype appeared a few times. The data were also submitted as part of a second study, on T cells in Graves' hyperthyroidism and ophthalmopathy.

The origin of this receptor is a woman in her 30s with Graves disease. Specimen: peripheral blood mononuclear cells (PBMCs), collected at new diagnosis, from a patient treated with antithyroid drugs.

The CDR3 DNA reads TGTGCCAGCAGACTAAAGCAGAACTATGGCTACACCTTC. This codes for CASRLKQNYGYTF. This chain joins TRBV2 and TRBJ1-2; the D is unclear. Germline V gene lookup returns CDR1 SNHLY and CDR2 FYNNEI. This CDR3 spans 13 amino acids. V was shortened by 6 bases and J by 2 bases, with 10 bases between the two germline ends.